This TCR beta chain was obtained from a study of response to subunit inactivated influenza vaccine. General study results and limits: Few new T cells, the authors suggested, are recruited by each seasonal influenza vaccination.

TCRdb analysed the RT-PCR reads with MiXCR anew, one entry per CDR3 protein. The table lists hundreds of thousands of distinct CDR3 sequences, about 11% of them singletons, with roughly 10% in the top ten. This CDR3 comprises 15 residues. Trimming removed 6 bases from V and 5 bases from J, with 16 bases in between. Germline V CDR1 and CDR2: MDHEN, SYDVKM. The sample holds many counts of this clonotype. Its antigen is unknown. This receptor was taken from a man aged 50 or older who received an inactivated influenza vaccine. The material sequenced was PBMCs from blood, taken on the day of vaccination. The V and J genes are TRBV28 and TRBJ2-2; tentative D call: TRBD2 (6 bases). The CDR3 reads CASSFGRGVTGELFF. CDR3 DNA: TGTGCCAGCAGCTTCGGGAGAGGGGTGACCGGGGAGCTGTTTTTT. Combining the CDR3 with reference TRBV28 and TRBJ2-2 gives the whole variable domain DVKVTQSSRYLVKRTGEKVFLECVQDMDHENMFWYRQDPGLGLRLIYFSYDVKMKEKGDIPEGYSVSREKKERFSLILESASTNQTSMYLCASSFGRGVTGELFFGEGSRLTVL.